The following is a TCR beta chain sequence with its context. Its antigen is not known. The same CDR3 arises from other DNA sequences in this sample as well. A split of CD4+ cells into CD45RA+ naive and CD45RA-negative memory subsets was performed. Authors' processing steps: ImmunoSEQ only sent back junction sequences with no quality scores, so filtering was done differently. Produced via immunoSEQ multiplex PCR; TCRdb's table is partial and in-frame only. V and J calls and clone size are as listed in that table; D and trimming were resolved from the DNA. The repertoire has under 2,500,000 clones, around 95% of them found once; the top ten carry approximately 0.13%. This sample stems from a study of shared clonotypes between healthy human individuals. Germline CDR1 is SGDLS and CDR2 is YYNGEE. V was clipped by 0 bases and J by 2 bases, with 5 bases between them. This CDR3 has 13 amino acids. Study results and limitations: Tissue TCR repertoires likely differ from these blood-only repertoires.

The origin of this receptor is a man aged 18 to 35 in good health. Sequenced: naive CD4+ T cells sorted from blood. Subset specified: CD45RA+ positively selected. The rearrangement links TRBV9 to TRBJ2-5; D not certain. As DNA, the CDR3 is TGTGCCAGCAGCGTAGCAGATCAAGAGACCCAGTACTTC. Protein product: CASSVADQETQYF.